The 11 T cell receptor beta chains reported below all come from one sample, sequenced in a study of shared clonotypes between healthy human individuals. Method: immunoSEQ multiplex PCR; TCRdb's copy keeps in-frame clones and lacks some. The table includes 2 million to 2.5 million clones, 85% to 95% detected once. Specimen: naive CD4+ T cells from PBMCs. Subset reported: CD45RA+ positively selected. The receptors here all came from a man aged 18 to 35 in good health. Some clones in this sample may be carry-over from other donors' samples.

V gene TRBV11-1 combines with J gene TRBJ2-5, with TRBD1 matching 8 bases. Germline-derived CDR1 and CDR2 are SGHAT and FQDESV (reference sequence). V shed 5 bases, J shed 7 bases, and the junction held 9 bases outside the gene matches. This CDR3 comprises 14 residues. The chain's CDR3 is CASSPDRAAGTQYF. The CDR3 coding sequence is TGTGCCAGCAGCCCGGACAGGGCGGCGGGGACCCAGTACTTC.

This chain joins TRBV28 and TRBJ2-7, with TRBD1 identical over 7 bases. Looked up from germline, CDR1 is MDHEN and CDR2 is SYDVKM. Trimming took 7 bases from V and 4 from J; bases not matched to a gene: 10. The CDR3 covers 14 residues. Here the CDR3 reads CASTPLRGKYEQYF. CDR3 sequence (DNA): TGTGCCAGCACCCCCCTCAGGGGGAAATACGAGCAGTACTTC.

Notes on this clone: The sample holds other DNA sequences that translate to the same CDR3. The rearrangement links TRBV5-1 to TRBJ2-1, with a weak D call TRBD1 (7 bases). This CDR3 has 14 residues. Per germline, CDR1 SGHRS and CDR2 YFSETQ. The V end was cut by 3 bases, the J end by 3 bases, with 10 bases between. CDR3 nucleotides: TGCGCCAGCAGCTGGGGGGACAGCTACAATGAGCAGTTCTTC. Protein product: CASSWGDSYNEQFF. Using reference TRBV5-1 and TRBJ2-1 for the parts outside the CDR3, the full variable domain is KAGVTQTPRYLIKTRGQQVTLSCSPISGHRSVSWYQQTPGQGLQFLFEYFSETQRNKGNFPGRFSGRQFSNSRSEMNVSTLELGDSALYLCASSWGDSYNEQFFGPGTRLTVL.

In the case of this clone: Different DNA sequences within this sample yield the same CDR3. The V gene is TRBV28, the J gene TRBJ1-2; D not resolved. The CDR3 has 11 residues. CDR1 and CDR2 from the germline V gene are MDHEN and SYDVKM. Between the trimmed V and J ends, which lost 5 bases and 5 bases, there was a span of 6 bases. The CDR3 protein is CASSPDYGYTF. In DNA form, the CDR3 reads TGTGCCAGCAGTCCCGATTATGGCTACACCTTC.

Note on this clone: Within the sample, other DNA sequences also encode this same CDR3. The J gene is TRBJ2-6, the V gene TRBV18; no clear D. Trimming took 6 bases from V and 0 from J, leaving 3 bases between them. The CDR3 runs 13 residues. CDR1 is KGHSH and CDR2 is LQKENI in the germline V gene. CDR3 coding DNA: TGTGCCAGCTCGCCCTCTGGGGCCAACGTCCTGACTTTC. It is translated as CASSPSGANVLTF. Supplemented by reference TRBV18 and TRBJ2-6, the full variable domain reads NAGVMQNPRHLVRRRGQEARLRCSPMKGHSHVYWYRQLPEEGLKFMVYLQKENIIDESGMPKERFSAEFPKEGPSILRIQQVVRGDSAAYFCASSPSGANVLTFGAGSRLTVL.

The V and J genes are TRBV18 and TRBJ2-5; TRBD2 is a possible D gene (5 bases). CDR1 and CDR2 from the germline V gene are KGHSH and LQKENI. This CDR3 has 16 amino acids. Deletions cut 2 bases from V and 4 bases from J, with 17 bases between. CDR3 in amino acids: CASSPWTGLGAETQYF. CDR3 DNA: TGTGCCAGCTCACCATGGACGGGGTTGGGAGCAGAGACCCAGTACTTC.

This rearrangement joins TRBV7-3 to TRBJ1-1, with a possible D match to TRBD1 (6 bases). Trimming took off 3 bases at V and 1 base at J, with 9 bases between the two ends. CDR1 is SGHTA, CDR2 FQGTGA, per germline. The CDR3 length is 14 residues. DNA for the CDR3: TGTGCCAGCAGCTTCACGACAGGGAACACTGAAGCTTTCTTT. Its translation: CASSFTTGNTEAFF.

Only one count was recorded for this clone. The chain has TRBV27 and TRBJ2-5; TRBD2 might be the D (5 bases). The CDR3 totals 13 residues. Germline values: CDR1 MNHEY, CDR2 SMNVEV (reference sequence). Trimming cost V 6 bases and J 2 bases, with 10 bases left between them. CDR3 coding DNA: TGTGCCAGCAGCACGGGGTCTCAAGAGACCCAGTACTTC. This encodes CASSTGSQETQYF.

The chain combines TRBV9 with TRBJ2-5; TRBD2 aligns across 7 bases. Germline V gene sequence: CDR1 SGDLS, CDR2 YYNGEE. CDR3 length: 13 residues. The J segment lost 2 bases and the V segment lost 3 bases, leaving 1 base of the junction unmatched. Here the CDR3 DNA reads TGTGCCAGCAGCGGACTAGCTCAAGAGACCCAGTACTTC. Encoded protein: CASSGLAQETQYF. The full variable domain, its missing parts supplied by reference TRBV9 and TRBJ2-5, is DSGVTQTPKHLITATGQRVTLRCSPRSGDLSVYWYQQSLDQGLQFLIQYYNGEERAKGNILERFSAQQFPDLHSELNLSSLELGDSALYFCASSGLAQETQYFGPGTRLLVL.

This chain links TRBV6-5 with TRBJ1-1, with unresolved D. Germline assignment: CDR1 MNHEY and CDR2 SVGAGI. The CDR3 consists of 14 residues. Trimming left V 6 bases short and J 8 bases short, with 19 bases between. CDR3 protein: CASSTAMEGIEAFF. CDR3 nucleotides: TGTGCCAGCAGCACCGCCATGGAAGGTATCGAAGCTTTCTTT.

The chain recombines TRBV9 with TRBJ2-3; possible D gene TRBD1, 5 bases. Trimming shortened V by 4 bases and J by 0 bases, and 18 bases separated the two germline ends. The length of the CDR3 is 17 residues. Per the germline V gene, CDR1 is SGDLS and CDR2 is YYNGEE. DNA for the CDR3: TGTGCCAGCAGCCTAAATTGGGGCTCCTCTAGCACAGATACGCAGTATTTT. It codes for CASSLNWGSSSTDTQYF.